This TCR beta chain was observed in a study of CD8 T cells in Susac syndrome (dated by TCRdb to about 2019). Regarding the study in general: Whether CD8+ T cell activation and differentiation in Susac syndrome was antigen driven was tested using repertoire sequencing. The study compared CD8+ T cell repertoire clonality among over ten healthy donors, 14 Susac syndrome patients and approximately 16 multiple sclerosis patients.

What the study reported, not specific to this receptor: The TCR sequencing and HLA analysis was acknowledged to have included a relatively small number of individuals.

Peripheral blood CD8+ and CD4+ T cells from healthy donors, Susac syndrome patients and multiple sclerosis patients were profiled using high-throughput TCR beta sequencing. Treatment-naive patients with stable or active relapsing-remitting disease fulfilling revised McDonald criteria were used as multiple sclerosis controls. Bulk CD8+ and CD4+ T cells were purified by magnetic negative isolation, while CD8+ TEMRA cells were enriched using FACS. Blood was drawn into EDTA tubes, processed within 24 hours, and PBMCs were isolated by density gradient centrifugation. PBMCs destined for TCR sequencing were cryopreserved in liquid nitrogen and later thawed in a 37 °C water bath. Purity of sorted or isolated CD4+, CD8+ and CD8+ TEMRA cells was at least 90%. RNA was extracted using the RNeasy kit, and about 0.45 to 1 ug of the RNA was reverse transcribed with random hexamers. The immunoSEQ multiplex PCR assay, covering 54 Vbeta and 13 Jbeta segments, was used to amplify TCR beta CDR3 regions. PCR amplification bias was corrected by using a synthetic template baseline for primer optimization and computational correction. On the study's bioinformatics: Reads were annotated to V, D and J genes per IMGT and analyzed with immunoSEQ Analyzer, keeping only productive sequences. Clonality was computed as one minus Shannon entropy normalized by log2 of the number of productive unique sequences. For each patient and control, public and private clones were evaluated within the 100 most prevalent clones. Susac-specific clones were defined as absent from healthy and MS cohorts, about 1,000 published viral clones and other ImmuneACCESS disease sequences. In TCRdb, the public reads were trimmed at Q25 with fastp and aligned with MiXCR, with productive beta chains retained. Entries are consolidated by CDR3 protein sequence, retaining the most common genes and DNA. TCRdb assigned the V and J calls; the authors' analysis was not used. The table for this sample lists some 260,000 distinct CDR3 sequences; approximately 85% of them were counted only once. The ten largest account for around 0.11% of the sample.

From the germline V gene, CDR1 is SGHRS and CDR2 is YFSETQ. Inclusive of the bounding cysteine and phenylalanine, the CDR3 is 13 residues long. Only CDR3 DNA remains: 39 bases, in frame from the first base. Unmatched junction bases come to 8, with V trimmed by 7 bases and J by 5 bases. A note on this clonotype: Its cognate antigen has yet to be identified. No qualities accompany the bases; no much larger clone lies one base away.

This TCR was sampled from a human donor with multiple sclerosis. Rearrangement joined TRBV5-1 to TRBJ1-1, and 7 bases in between align with TRBD1. Sequencing was done on a sample of CD8+ T cells from PBMCs. The encoded CDR3 is CASGQALETEAFF. The base sequence is TGCGCCAGCGGACAGGCCCTTGAGACTGAAGCTTTCTTT. Supplemented by the reference TRBV5-1 and TRBJ1-1 proteins around the CDR3, the complete variable domain is KAGVTQTPRYLIKTRGQQVTLSCSPISGHRSVSWYQQTPGQGLQFLFEYFSETQRNKGNFPGRFSGRQFSNSRSEMNVSTLELGDSALYLCASGQALETEAFFGQGTRLTVV.